These 7 T cell receptor beta chains were all obtained from the same sample, sequenced in a study of T cell changes during pregnancy in multiple sclerosis. Produced via immunoSEQ multiplex PCR; TCRdb's table is partial and in-frame only. Of about 70,000 clones detected, approximately 92% appear once; the ten largest clones hold less than 2.5%. The starting material was peripheral blood, obtained before pregnancy. These receptors were collected from a female donor with multiple sclerosis, enrolled in a pregnancy study.

On this clone itself: Other DNA sequences from this sample encode an identical CDR3 as well. V and J are TRBV4-3 and TRBJ2-6; TRBD2 aligns across 7 bases. V dropped 1 base and J dropped 2; count of bases not matched to a gene: 2. Per germline, CDR1 LGHNA and CDR2 YSLEER. CDR3 size: 16 residues. CDR3 loop: CASSQGEGTGANVLTF. Here the CDR3 DNA reads TGCGCCAGCAGCCAAGGGGAGGGAACTGGGGCCAACGTCCTGACTTTC.

This chain links TRBV9 with TRBJ2-1, with 8 bases that match TRBD1. Germline V gene lookup returns CDR1 SGDLS and CDR2 YYNGEE. This CDR3 contains 16 residues. V trimming: 3 bases; J trimming: 1 base; junction bases outside the gene matches: 6. The DNA of the CDR3 is TGTGCCAGCAGCGCAAAGACAGGGGAGTCCTACAATGAGCAGTTCTTC. Translation gives CASSAKTGESYNEQFF.

This rearrangement joins TRBV5-1 to TRBJ2-3; weak D call: TRBD2 (5 bases). Germline assignment: CDR1 SGHRS and CDR2 YFSETQ. The ends were cut back, 6 bases at V and 3 bases at J, with 14 bases in the middle. The CDR3 sequence is 14 residues long. Here the CDR3 DNA reads TGCGCCAGCACCCGGGGAGCTGGGACAGATACGCAGTATTTT. As protein: CASTRGAGTDTQYF.

V is TRBV6-4 and J is TRBJ2-3; D might be TRBD2 (6 bases). Trimming removed 0 bases at V and 4 bases at J, with 14 bases between. The germline gives CDR1 MRHNA, CDR2 SNTAGT. This CDR3 region has 16 residues. The CDR3 DNA reads as TGTGCCAGCAGTGACTCCGGGGGAGGCGAGGCAGATACGCAGTATTTT. Its translation: CASSDSGGGEADTQYF.

The rearrangement links TRBV6-5 to TRBJ2-5, with D perhaps matching TRBD2 (6 bases). V lost 0 bases, J lost 5 bases, and 13 bases lay in between. The CDR3 has 15 residues. Germline V lookup: CDR1 MNHEY, CDR2 SVGAGI. CDR3 in amino acids: CASSYSTSRRETQYF. CDR3 DNA: TGTGCCAGCAGTTACTCGACTAGTCGTCGGGAGACCCAGTACTTC.

This chain joins TRBV5-1 and TRBJ2-3; 7 nucleotides agree with TRBD1. The CDR3 sequence is 16 residues long. The ends lost 4 bases at V and 0 bases at J; junction bases unmatched: 8. Germline CDR1 SGHRS, CDR2 YFSETQ. CDR3 amino acids: CASSVGQTRSTDTQYF. In DNA, the CDR3 is TGCGCCAGCAGCGTGGGACAGACCAGGAGCACAGATACGCAGTATTTT. The complete variable domain, with remaining parts taken from reference TRBV5-1 and TRBJ2-3, reads KAGVTQTPRYLIKTRGQQVTLSCSPISGHRSVSWYQQTPGQGLQFLFEYFSETQRNKGNFPGRFSGRQFSNSRSEMNVSTLELGDSALYLCASSVGQTRSTDTQYFGPGTRLTVL.

The chain couples TRBV18 to TRBJ2-5; 10 bases are a match to TRBD1. Germline V gives CDR1 KGHSH, CDR2 LQKENI. The CDR3 runs 16 residues. With V trimmed by 5 bases and J by 2 bases, 8 bases remained unmatched. The CDR3 DNA reads TGTGCCAGCTCAGAAGGGACAGGGGCTCCACAAGAGACCCAGTACTTC. Translated: CASSEGTGAPQETQYF.